This record concerns one T cell receptor beta chain sequence. No cognate antigen has been identified for it. No quality values exist for individual bases; no much larger clone is one base distant. Receptor amplification or capture employed the immunoSEQ multiplex PCR assay. The multiplex PCR relied on a mix of 60 forward primers for TCR Vbeta segments and 13 reverse primers for TCR Jbeta segments. Amplification of the CDR3 region of rearranged TCR beta genes was performed with a multiplex PCR assay on genomic DNA. The amplified TCR beta libraries were sequenced on the Illumina HiSeq System as 87-base-pair reads. For the original study's pipeline: A later analysis tallied roughly 78 million unique TCR beta chains across the 610 or so repertoires, and around 12 million of those chains were shared by two or more donors. To remove PCR and sequencing errors, raw reads were error-corrected and collapsed into unique sequences using a nearest-neighbor algorithm that merged closely related sequences. To assign V, D and J gene segments, CDR3 sequences were aligned to IMGT reference sequences. For a sequence to be retained, at least a six-nucleotide match to both a V gene segment and a J gene segment was required. A rearrangement counted as productive if the CDR3 had no stop codons and remained in frame with V and J, and every other rearrangement counted as non-productive. Following IMGT convention, CDR3 was defined as the stretch from the second conserved V-encoded cysteine up to the conserved J-encoded phenylalanine. In an earlier analysis of around 570 of the donors, sequences lacking an unambiguous match to a single V gene segment were excluded. In an earlier analysis of approximately 560 of the donors, a V segment was called functional when productive rearrangements were above 56.7%, and segregating when the standard deviation between donors exceeded 5%. A statistical classification framework was built to diagnose cytomegalovirus status from the catalog of TCR beta chain sequences. A later analysis assigned V and J genes by comparing TCR nucleotide sequences with IMGT/GENE-DB human TR gene sequences. The TCRdist pipeline was used in a later analysis to assign CDR3 sequences and most-parsimonious VDJ recombination scenarios. In a later analysis, every TCR beta chain was defined by the combination of its CDR3 amino acid sequence and its V-gene family, and reads without a unique V-gene family were dropped. To address suspected cross-contamination and a sequencing artifact, a later analysis removed around 590 highly shared, low-generation-probability nucleotide sequences. In a later analysis, a clonal expansion index was calculated for each public chain from normalized within-repertoire ranks of inferred template counts. Generation probabilities in a later analysis came from a VDJ recombination model fitted to out-of-frame rearrangements, and those results were checked against IGoR. Hypergeometric tests were used in a later analysis to score TCR-TCR, TCR-HLA and TCR-CMV co-occurrence, with a repertoire-size bias correction applied to the TCR pairs. To estimate false discovery rates, a later analysis permuted the HLA or CMV assignments 20 times. In a later analysis, co-occurring TCRs were grouped using DBSCAN, with TCRdist sequence similarity added in when clustering inside HLA-allele-positive subsets. Repertoires with fewer than 30,000 or more than 120,000 public chains, plus five repertoires with anomalous nucleotide sharing, were excluded from co-occurrence clustering. In TCRdb, the immuneACCESS table is reduced to in-frame sequences with V and J assigned. These tables do not hold every clone; where another copy was compared, an unresolved V gene accounts for under half, and the others remain unexplained. Clonal size and the V and J genes are those of that table, whereas D and trimming came from the DNA. The sample table records roughly 150,000 clones; less than 85% of these occur just once. 1% of the sample is taken by the ten largest.

The CDR3 contains 11 residues, cysteine and phenylalanine counted. The kept DNA is CDR3 alone, 33 bases in frame from the first base. V lost 7 bases and J lost 6 bases; the stretch between them is 9 bases long. CDR1 is given as MDHEN and CDR2 as SYDVKM, both from the germline V gene. The cohort was made up of hundreds of healthy bone marrow donors. At the time of sampling, every cohort member was nominally healthy, though immune exposures that went unrecorded were likely present. The donor was CMV seronegative and belonged to the group of 352 seronegative cohort members. A peripheral blood sample was provided by each donor, and peripheral blood mononuclear cells were used for TCR beta sequencing. The Qiagen DNeasy Blood Extraction Kit was used to extract genomic DNA from the blood cell samples. This sample was taken from a study of cytomegalovirus exposure and HLA in healthy donors (dated by TCRdb to the late 2010s). About the full investigation: An earlier analysis of 587 of the donors reported 276 Gb of sequence data and 117 million unique TCR beta sequences obtained from some 200 million T cells. Rather than drawing on any new phenotypic data, the later analysis identified candidate immune exposures from TCR beta sequences and the way those sequences occurred across donors. Every discovery cohort repertoire had been produced on one sequencing platform. An early release covering approximately 600 HLA-typed donors comprised approximately 290 gigabases of sequencing data and 85 million to 100 million unique TCR sequences. The number of typed donors differed by locus: roughly 629-630 for A, B, C, DRB1 and DQB1; 500 to 550 for DQA1; approximately 600 for DPA1; and around 470 for DPB1. In addition to the first cohort of 650 to 750 subjects, a separate validation cohort of 120 different subjects was used. Roughly five DR-DQ haplotypes were handled as single units for association and clustering, since linkage in the cohort was strong. Donor age, sex, ethnicity and CMV serostatus were collected together with the repertoire data. A later analysis re-examined previously published TCR beta repertoires from more than 600 donors and added high-resolution HLA genotyping to investigate patterns of TCR occurrence. Class I and class II HLA loci were covered by the typing at four-digit resolution. To decide whether each TCR beta V gene segment behaved as functional or pseudogenic, an earlier analysis of 587 of the donors relied on high-throughput TCR beta sequencing. Genome-wide SNP genotypes for about 65% of the roughly 700 donors were used in a later genetic analysis, which treated that subset as a discovery cohort. The aim of the study was to test whether cataloging public T cell receptors could identify signatures of past pathogen exposure. To predict cytomegalovirus infection status, the study brought together high-throughput TCR immunosequencing, statistical association of individual TCRs with disease status, and machine learning. Among some 410 genotyped donors of the cohort, an average of 235,054 unique TCR beta nucleotide sequences were sequenced per donor, approximately 20% of them non-productive. Of the approximately 400 genotyped donors, approximately 82% fell in the genetic ancestry cluster associated with self-reported Caucasian donors. Using immunosequencing, the study profiled T cell repertoires from 500 to 800 subjects and related those repertoires to cytomegalovirus serostatus. The paper as a whole reports these results and caveats: The authors suggested that the approach could potentially be extended to other disease states and immunological phenotypes. In vitro tests confirmed that a few of the cytomegalovirus-associated TCR beta chains recognize cytomegalovirus antigens. A further reported finding was that TCR beta sequences accurately predicted the HLA-A and HLA-B alleles for most subjects in the first cohort. Because the 87-base-pair reads could not distinguish some IMGT-functional V segments, including TRBV6-2 and TRBV6-3, those segments were excluded. In an earlier analysis of fewer than 700 of the donors, most TCR beta V segments appeared in productive rearrangements about 90% or about 30% of the time, broadly matching IMGT annotations. In a later analysis, HLA-associated TCR beta chains showed more clonal expansion and lower generation probabilities than non-associated chains that were equally common. Because some donors lacked HLA typing at each locus, the association tests relied only on the typed subset. Seventeen rarely observed V segments, including chromosome 9 orphons, were excluded from the earlier analysis of several hundred of the donors because counts were too low. A later genetic analysis associated a missense DCLRE1C variant with V-gene and J-gene trimming of TCR beta chains, and an independent cohort replicated the association. Most TCR sequences were seen in very few donors, while some public TCRs were found in many individuals. According to a later analysis, TCR association rates differed among HLA loci, with DRB1 alleles showing the most associated TCRs and HLA-C alleles showing the fewest. A later analysis associated 17,000 or so TCR beta sequences with specific HLA alleles at a false discovery rate of 0.05. Most CMV-associated TCR beta chains appeared to be HLA-restricted in a later analysis, and the HLA associations seemed to be driven largely by CMV exposure. Correlated functional status among segregating V segments might be attributable to linkage disequilibrium, but an unknown experimental factor could not be ruled out. Only TCR beta chains were sequenced in this cohort, and the absence of alpha or paired-chain data limited detectable features. For the cohort, immune exposure information was limited to CMV serostatus. In a later analysis, several top co-occurrence clusters were reported to appear linked to parvovirus B19, influenza, CMV and Epstein-Barr virus. Compared with the approximately 600-donor mean, donors in an Asian-associated ancestry cluster had fewer N-insertions in productive TCRs, according to a later genetic analysis. When HLA alleles, especially DR and DQ, strongly co-occurred, attributing TCR associations to individual alleles was difficult. A total of 150 or so TCR beta chains were listed by the study as associated with cytomegalovirus. A cluster of highly shared sequence variants was judged likely to represent a technical artifact of the sequencing pipeline. In both the original and validation cohorts, the classifier was reported to diagnose cytomegalovirus status with high specificity and sensitivity. Presence/absence analyses assumed roughly uniform sequencing depth across donors, an assumption that may not hold.

The V and J genes are TRBV28 and TRBJ1-1; possibly the D gene is TRBD1, per 6 matching bases. This clonotype was obtained from a boy aged 2 to 10 in good health and CMV-seronegative. Sequencing input: PBMCs. CDR3 sequence: CASTGGPEAFF. In nucleotides, the sequence is TGTGCCAGCACGGGGGGCCCTGAAGCTTTCTTT.